This T cell receptor (beta chain) was sequenced during a study of blood T cell repertoires in COVID-19. In the source study's methods: Estimation of nucleated cell counts was performed using reference gene primer amplification. The table came from immunoSEQ multiplex PCR; TCRdb's copy has only in-frame clones and leaves some out. V, J and clone size derive from that table, while D and trimming were established from the DNA sequence. The repertoire holds fewer than 350,000 clones, with 81% as singletons. The V segment lost 7 bases and the J segment 3 bases; nucleotides outside the gene matches: 7. The CDR3 is made up of 14 amino acids. Germline CDR1 is ENHRY and CDR2 is SYGVKD.

V usage is TRBV10-3 and J usage is TRBJ2-5, with TRBD2 matching 8 bases. Sequenced input: peripheral blood. The receptor was derived from a woman aged 60-75 years with active or convalescent COVID-19. Here the CDR3 reads CAITPGGRKETQYF. The CDR3 coding sequence is TGTGCCATCACCCCGGGGGGGCGAAAAGAGACCCAGTACTTC.